This TCR beta chain was captured by sequencing in a study of blood T cell repertoires in COVID-19. Study-level information: Sources were T cells, B-cell-depleted T cells, or PBMCs; the material itself was cDNA or gDNA.

Participant age was roughly 18 to 90 years, and participants resided in 25 or so US areas. The method was immunoSEQ multiplex PCR; TCRdb's version includes in-frame clones alone and lacks a portion of them. Of some 400,000 clones in the sample, 80% to 90% are singletons; the top ten hold 0.95% to 1.2%. Sequencing used PBMCs or T cells enriched from blood (not recorded which). This TCR came from a man aged 30 to 39 who had recovered from COVID-19.

The CDR3 region is CASSLTGGGTAKINYGYTF. In nucleotides, the CDR3 is TGTGCCAGCTCACTCACCGGGGGCGGGACAGCCAAGATTAACTATGGCTACACCTTC. J is TRBJ1-2 and V is TRBV18; TRBD1 matches 7 bases. V shed 4 bases and J 1 base; nucleotides not matched to a gene: 18. The CDR3 extends over 19 amino acids. The germline gives CDR1 KGHSH, CDR2 LQKENI.